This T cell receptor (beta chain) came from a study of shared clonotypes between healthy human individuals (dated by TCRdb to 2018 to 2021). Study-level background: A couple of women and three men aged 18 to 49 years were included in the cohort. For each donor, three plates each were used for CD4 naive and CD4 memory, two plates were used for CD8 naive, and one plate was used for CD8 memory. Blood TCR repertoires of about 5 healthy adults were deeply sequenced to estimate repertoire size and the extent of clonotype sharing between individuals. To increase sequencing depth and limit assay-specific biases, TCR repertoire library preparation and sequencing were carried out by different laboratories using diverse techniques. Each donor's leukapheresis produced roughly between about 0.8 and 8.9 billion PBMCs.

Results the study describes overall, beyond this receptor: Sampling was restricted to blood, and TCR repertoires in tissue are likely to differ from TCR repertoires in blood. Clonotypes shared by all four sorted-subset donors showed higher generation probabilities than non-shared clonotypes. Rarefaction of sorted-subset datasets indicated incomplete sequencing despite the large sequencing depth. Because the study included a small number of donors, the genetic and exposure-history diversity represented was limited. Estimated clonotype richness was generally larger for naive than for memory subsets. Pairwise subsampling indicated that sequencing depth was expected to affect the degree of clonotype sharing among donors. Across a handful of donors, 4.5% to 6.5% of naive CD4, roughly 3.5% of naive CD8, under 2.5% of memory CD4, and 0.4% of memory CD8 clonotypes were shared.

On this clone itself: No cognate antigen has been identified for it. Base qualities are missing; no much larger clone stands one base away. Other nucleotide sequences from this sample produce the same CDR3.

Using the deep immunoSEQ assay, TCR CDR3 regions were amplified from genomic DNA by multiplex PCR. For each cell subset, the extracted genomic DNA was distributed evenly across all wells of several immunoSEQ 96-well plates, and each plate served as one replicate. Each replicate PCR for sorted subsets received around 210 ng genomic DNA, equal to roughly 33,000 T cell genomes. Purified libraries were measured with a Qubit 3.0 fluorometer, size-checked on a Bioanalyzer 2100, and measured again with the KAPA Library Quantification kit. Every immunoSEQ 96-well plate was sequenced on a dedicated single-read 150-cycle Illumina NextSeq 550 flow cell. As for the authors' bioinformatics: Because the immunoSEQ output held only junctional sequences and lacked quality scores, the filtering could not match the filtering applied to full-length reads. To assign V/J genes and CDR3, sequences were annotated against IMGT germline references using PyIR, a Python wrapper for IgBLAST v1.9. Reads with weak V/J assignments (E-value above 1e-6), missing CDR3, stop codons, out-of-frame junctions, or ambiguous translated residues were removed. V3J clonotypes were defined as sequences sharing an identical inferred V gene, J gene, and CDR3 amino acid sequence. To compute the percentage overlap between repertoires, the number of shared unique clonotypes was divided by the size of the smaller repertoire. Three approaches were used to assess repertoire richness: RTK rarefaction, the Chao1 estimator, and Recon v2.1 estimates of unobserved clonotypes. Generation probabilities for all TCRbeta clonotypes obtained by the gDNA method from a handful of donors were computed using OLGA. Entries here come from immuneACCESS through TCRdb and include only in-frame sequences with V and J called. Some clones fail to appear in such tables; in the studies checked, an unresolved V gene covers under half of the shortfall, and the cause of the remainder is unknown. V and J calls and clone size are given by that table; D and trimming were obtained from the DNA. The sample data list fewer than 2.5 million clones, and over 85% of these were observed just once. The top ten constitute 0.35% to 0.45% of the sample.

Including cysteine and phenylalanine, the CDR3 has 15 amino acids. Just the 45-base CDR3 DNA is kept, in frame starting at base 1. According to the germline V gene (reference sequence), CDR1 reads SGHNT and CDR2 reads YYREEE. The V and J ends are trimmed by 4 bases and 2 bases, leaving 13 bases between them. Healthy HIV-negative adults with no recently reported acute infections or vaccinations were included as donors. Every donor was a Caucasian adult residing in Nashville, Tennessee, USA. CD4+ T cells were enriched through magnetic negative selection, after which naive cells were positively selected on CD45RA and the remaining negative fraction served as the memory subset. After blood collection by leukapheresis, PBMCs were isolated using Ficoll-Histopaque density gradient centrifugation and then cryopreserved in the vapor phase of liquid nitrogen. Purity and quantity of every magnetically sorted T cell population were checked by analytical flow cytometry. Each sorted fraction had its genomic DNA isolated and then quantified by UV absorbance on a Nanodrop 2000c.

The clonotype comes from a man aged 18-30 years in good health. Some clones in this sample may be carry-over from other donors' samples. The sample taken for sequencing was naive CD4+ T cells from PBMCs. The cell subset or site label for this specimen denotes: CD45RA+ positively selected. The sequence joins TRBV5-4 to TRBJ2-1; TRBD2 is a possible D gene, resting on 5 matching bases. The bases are TGTGCCAGCAGCACAACTAGTGGGGCCTACAATGAGCAGTTCTTC. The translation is CASSTTSGAYNEQFF.